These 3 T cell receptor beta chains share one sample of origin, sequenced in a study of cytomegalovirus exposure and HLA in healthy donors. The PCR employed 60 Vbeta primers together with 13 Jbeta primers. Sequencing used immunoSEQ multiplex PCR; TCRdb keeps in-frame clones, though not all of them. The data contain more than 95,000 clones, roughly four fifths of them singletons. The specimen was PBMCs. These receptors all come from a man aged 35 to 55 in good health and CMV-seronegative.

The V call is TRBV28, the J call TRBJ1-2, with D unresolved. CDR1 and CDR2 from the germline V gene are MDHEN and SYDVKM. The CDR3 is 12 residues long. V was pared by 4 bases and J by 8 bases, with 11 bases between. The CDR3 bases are TGTGCCAGCAGTTACGCCACCCGGGGCTACACCTTC. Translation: CASSYATRGYTF.

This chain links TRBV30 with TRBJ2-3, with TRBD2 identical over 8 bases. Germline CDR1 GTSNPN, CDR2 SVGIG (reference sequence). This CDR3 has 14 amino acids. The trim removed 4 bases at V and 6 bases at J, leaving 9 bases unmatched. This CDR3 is CAWNGAGVADTQYF. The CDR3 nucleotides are TGTGCCTGGAACGGAGCGGGAGTGGCGGATACGCAGTATTTT. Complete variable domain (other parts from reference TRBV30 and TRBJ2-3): SQTIHQWPATLVQPVGSPLSLECTVEGTSNPNLYWYRQAAGRGLQLLFYSVGIGQISSEVPQNLSASRPQDRQFILSSKKLLLSDSGFYLCAWNGAGVADTQYFGPGTRLTVL.

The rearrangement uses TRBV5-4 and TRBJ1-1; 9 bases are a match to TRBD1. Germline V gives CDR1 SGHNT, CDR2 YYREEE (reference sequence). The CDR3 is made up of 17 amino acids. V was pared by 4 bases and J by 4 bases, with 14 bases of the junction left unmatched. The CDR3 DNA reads TGTGCCAGCAGCACGGGACAGGGTGAGGGCAGGAGCACTGAAGCTTTCTTT. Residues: CASSTGQGEGRSTEAFF.